A selection of T cell receptor beta chains follows, all from one sample in a study of post-analysis software for immune sequencing data. From the PCR reads, TCRdb called clonotypes with MiXCR, one entry per CDR3 protein. The sample lists approximately 660,000 distinct CDR3 sequences; 59% were seen once. What was sequenced was blood. These receptors originate from a girl under 10 years old with multiple sclerosis. CDR3s include the opening cysteine and the closing phenylalanine or tryptophan. D genes are given only for firm matches. Some rows mark clone size as missing; the rest say once, few, many or name a class of expanded clone.

d_call clone_size j_call v_call cdr3_aa cdr3_nt
NA few TRBJ2-1 TRBV9 CASSALSKRQFF TGTGCCAGCAGCGCGCTTTCGAAACGGCAGTTCTTC
TRBD1 few TRBJ2-1 TRBV4-1 CASSPPDRGSYNEQFF TGCGCCAGCAGCCCGCCGGACAGGGGGTCCTACAATGAGCAGTTCTTC
NA NA TRBJ2-1 TRBV6-5 CASRPRDNEQFF TGTGCCAGCAGGCCCCGCGACAATGAGCAGTTCTTC
TRBD2 NA TRBJ2-7 TRBV20-1 CSARARDSGNIYEQYF TGCAGTGCTAGAGCCCGTGATAGCGGGAACATCTACGAGCAGTACTTC
TRBD2 NA TRBJ2-5 TRBV7-2 CASSRGATGLGWGETQYF TGTGCCAGCAGCCGAGGGGCCACGGGACTAGGATGGGGAGAGACCCAGTACTTC
TRBD1 few TRBJ2-7 TRBV29-1 CSVTGQGSEQYF TGCAGCGTCACGGGACAGGGGTCCGAGCAGTACTTC
TRBD2 NA TRBJ2-4 TRBV28 CASSFSPGAGGEKNIQYF TGTGCCAGCAGTTTTTCCCCGGGGGCGGGGGGGGAGAAGAACATTCAGTACTTC
NA NA TRBJ2-3 TRBV29-1 CSVEGRATDTQYF TGCAGCGTTGAGGGCAGAGCCACAGATACGCAGTATTTT
TRBD2 NA TRBJ2-7 TRBV12-5 CASGVGLRGLAGTSYEQYF TGTGCTAGTGGGGTTGGACTACGGGGACTAGCGGGAACCTCCTACGAGCAGTACTTC
TRBD2 NA TRBJ2-3 TRBV6-1 CAGSPTAGGLSTDTQYF TGTGCCGGCAGCCCTACAGCGGGGGGGCTTAGCACAGATACGCAGTATTTT
NA NA TRBJ2-2 TRBV6-6 CASSYLTRKANTGELFF TGTGCCAGCAGTTACTTAACTCGGAAGGCAAACACCGGGGAGCTGTTTTTT
TRBD2 NA TRBJ2-7 TRBV12-3/TRBV12-4 CASSLGGLANEQYF TGTGCCAGCAGTTTAGGAGGACTAGCGAACGAGCAGTACTTC
TRBD2 few TRBJ2-2 TRBV6-5 CASSLLAGGPGELFF TGTGCCAGCAGTTTGCTAGCGGGAGGGCCCGGGGAGCTGTTTTTT
TRBD2 NA TRBJ2-1 TRBV6-5 CASRGERGIYNEQFF TGTGCCAGCCGGGGAGAGCGGGGGATATACAATGAGCAGTTCTTC
NA NA TRBJ2-7 TRBV10-3 CATSDSTYEQYF TGTGCCACCAGTGACAGTACCTACGAGCAGTACTTC
TRBD2 once TRBJ2-4 TRBV6-6 CASSPQWEGTAKNIQYF TGTGCCAGCAGTCCCCAATGGGAGGGGACGGCCAAAAACATTCAGTACTTC
NA NA TRBJ2-1 TRBV3-1 CASSQPPDLSYNEQFF TGTGCCAGCAGCCAACCTCCGGACCTCTCCTACAATGAGCAGTTCTTC
TRBD2 NA TRBJ2-1 TRBV12-3/TRBV12-4 CASSLLLAGINEQFF TGTGCCAGCAGTTTACTTCTAGCGGGGATCAATGAGCAGTTCTTC
NA NA TRBJ2-1 TRBV29-1 CSVESSGSYNEQFF TGCAGCGTTGAGTCGAGTGGCTCCTACAATGAGCAGTTCTTC
NA NA TRBJ1-2 TRBV29-1 CSVVARDAVGYTF TGCAGCGTTGTGGCCAGGGATGCGGTCGGCTACACCTTC
TRBD2 NA TRBJ2-5 TRBV20-1 CSAIPQREFWETQYF TGCAGTGCTATCCCCCAGCGGGAGTTTTGGGAGACCCAGTACTTC
NA once TRBJ2-3 TRBV20-1 CSGWGDTFTDTQYF TGCAGTGGATGGGGAGATACCTTCACAGATACGCAGTATTTT
NA NA TRBJ2-2 TRBV10-1 CASSAGTTNTGELFF TGCGCCAGCAGTGCCGGGACAACGAACACCGGGGAGCTGTTTTTT
NA few TRBJ2-1 TRBV6-4 CASSDKKTNEQFF TGTGCCAGCAGTGACAAGAAAACAAATGAGCAGTTCTTC
NA few TRBJ2-3 TRBV13 CASSLKTSRGTQYF TGTGCCAGCAGCTTAAAGACTAGCAGGGGTACGCAGTATTTT
TRBD2 NA TRBJ2-3 TRBV12-3/TRBV12-4 CASSPRASGETDTQYF TGTGCCAGCAGCCCCCGGGCTAGCGGAGAAACAGATACGCAGTATTTT
TRBD2 NA TRBJ2-1 TRBV7-9 CASSLEIAGAYNEQFF TGTGCCAGCAGCCTTGAGATAGCGGGAGCATACAATGAGCAGTTCTTC
NA once TRBJ1-6 TRBV10-3 CAISDDFTGPDSPLHF TGTGCCATCAGTGACGACTTCACAGGGCCTGACTCACCCCTCCACTTT
TRBD2 NA TRBJ2-3 TRBV6-5 CASSYRLAGGLGTDTQYF TGTGCCAGCAGTTACAGACTAGCGGGGGGGCTCGGCACAGATACGCAGTATTTT
TRBD2 NA TRBJ2-1 TRBV29-1 CSVASGGAGIGEQFF TGCAGCGTTGCTAGCGGGGGGGCGGGCATCGGTGAGCAGTTCTTC
NA NA TRBJ1-2 TRBV6-5 CASSYSIPGHYGYTF TGTGCCAGCAGTTACTCGATTCCAGGGCACTATGGCTACACCTTC
NA once TRBJ2-3 TRBV7-2 CASAGSPSGTDTQYF TGTGCCAGCGCAGGTTCCCCTTCAGGCACAGATACGCAGTATTTT
TRBD1 NA TRBJ1-4 TRBV6-2/TRBV6-3 CASRRTGTGVREGEKLFF TGTGCCAGCAGGCGGACCGGGACAGGGGTGAGAGAAGGTGAAAAACTGTTTTTT
TRBD2 few TRBJ2-1 TRBV7-2 CASSLRTSGGGSYNEQFF TGTGCCAGCAGCTTGAGGACTAGCGGGGGGGGATCCTACAATGAGCAGTTCTTC
TRBD2 NA TRBJ2-7 TRBV4-2 CASSLTIKSGTHYEQYF TGTGCCAGCAGCCTCACTATTAAAAGCGGGACGCACTACGAGCAGTACTTC
NA NA TRBJ1-6 TRBV12-3/TRBV12-4 CASNLGAVKSSYNSPLHF TGTGCCAGCAATTTAGGGGCGGTTAAGAGCTCCTATAATTCACCCCTCCACTTT
NA NA TRBJ2-7 TRBV4-1 CASSQLQGGRYEQYF TGCGCCAGCAGCCAGCTTCAGGGTGGGCGCTACGAGCAGTACTTC
NA NA TRBJ2-7 TRBV12-3/TRBV12-4 CASTRGIGFHEQYF TGTGCCAGCACTAGAGGGATAGGGTTCCACGAGCAGTACTTC
TRBD1 NA TRBJ1-2 TRBV5-1 CASSVGQVGGYTF TGCGCCAGCAGCGTGGGACAGGTCGGGGGCTACACCTTC
NA few TRBJ2-1 TRBV15 CATSRVIGGEQFF TGTGCCACCAGCAGAGTAATCGGGGGTGAGCAGTTCTTC
NA NA TRBJ2-3 TRBV20-1 CSARLLDSPPGRDTQYF TGCAGTGCTAGACTCTTGGACAGTCCTCCGGGAAGAGATACGCAGTATTTT
TRBD1 NA TRBJ1-2 TRBV5-1 CASDLGTGSYGYTF TGCGCCAGCGACTTGGGGACAGGGAGCTATGGCTACACCTTC
NA NA TRBJ2-5 TRBV7-4 CASNLYLTETQYF TGTGCCAGCAACTTATATCTCACGGAGACCCAGTACTTC
TRBD2 NA TRBJ2-5 TRBV7-9 CASSSLRGGLWQETQYF TGTGCCAGCAGCTCGCTCCGGGGGGGCCTGTGGCAAGAGACCCAGTACTTC
TRBD2 NA TRBJ2-1 TRBV12-3/TRBV12-4 CASMASGDNEQFF TGTGCCAGCATGGCTAGCGGGGACAATGAGCAGTTCTTC
NA NA TRBJ2-3 TRBV11-1 CASSLEPALRSDTQYF TGTGCCAGCAGCTTAGAGCCGGCCCTCCGGAGTGATACGCAGTATTTT
NA few TRBJ2-5 TRBV29-1 CSVGSRETQYF TGCAGCGTTGGGAGTAGAGAGACCCAGTACTTC
TRBD2 NA TRBJ2-7 TRBV4-1 CASSQETMTTSGRDEQYF TGCGCCAGCAGCCAAGAAACTATGACGACTAGCGGGAGGGACGAGCAGTACTTC
NA NA TRBJ1-1 TRBV5-1 CASTLDSMNTEAFF TGCGCCAGCACCCTAGACAGCATGAACACTGAAGCTTTCTTT
NA NA TRBJ2-1 TRBV7-9 CASSPPRGGGWGSEQFF TGTGCCAGCAGCCCCCCCCGCGGAGGAGGATGGGGCAGTGAGCAGTTCTTC
TRBD1 few TRBJ2-2 TRBV7-7 CASSPGQGNTGELFF TGTGCTAGCAGTCCGGGACAGGGAAACACCGGGGAGCTGTTTTTT
TRBD2 NA TRBJ2-3 TRBV20-1 CSASELAGATQYF TGCAGTGCTAGTGAACTAGCGGGAGCTACGCAGTATTTT